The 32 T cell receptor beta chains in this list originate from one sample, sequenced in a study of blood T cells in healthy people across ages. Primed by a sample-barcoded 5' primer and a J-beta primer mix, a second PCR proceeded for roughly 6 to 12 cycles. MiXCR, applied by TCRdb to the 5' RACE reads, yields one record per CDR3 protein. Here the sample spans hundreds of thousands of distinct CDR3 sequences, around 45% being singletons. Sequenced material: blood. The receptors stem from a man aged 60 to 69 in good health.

In DNA, the CDR3 is TGTGCCAGCAGCCCTGCTTTGGAGGGTGTTTCGGGTCAAGAGACCCAGTACTTC. Protein product: CASSPALEGVSGQETQYF. J is TRBJ2-5 and V is TRBV7-2; maybe TRBD2 (6 bases). The CDR3 spans 18 residues. Germline V gives CDR1 SGHTA, CDR2 FQGNSA. Trimming shortened V by 5 bases and J by 2 bases, and 24 bases separated the two germline ends.

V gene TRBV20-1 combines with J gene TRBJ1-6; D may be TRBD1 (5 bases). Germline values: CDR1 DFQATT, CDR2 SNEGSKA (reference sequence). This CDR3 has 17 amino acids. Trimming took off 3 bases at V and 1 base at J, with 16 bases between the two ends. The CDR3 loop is CSARSAAKGSYNSPLHF. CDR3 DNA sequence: TGCAGTGCTAGGTCAGCAGCAAAGGGGTCCTATAATTCACCCCTCCACTTT.

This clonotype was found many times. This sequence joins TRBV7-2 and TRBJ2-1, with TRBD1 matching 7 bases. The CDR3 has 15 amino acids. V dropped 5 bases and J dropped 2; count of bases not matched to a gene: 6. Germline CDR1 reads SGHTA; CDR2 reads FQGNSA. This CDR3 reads CASSPDRATYNEQFF. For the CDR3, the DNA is TGTGCCAGCAGCCCAGACAGGGCTACCTACAATGAGCAGTTCTTC.

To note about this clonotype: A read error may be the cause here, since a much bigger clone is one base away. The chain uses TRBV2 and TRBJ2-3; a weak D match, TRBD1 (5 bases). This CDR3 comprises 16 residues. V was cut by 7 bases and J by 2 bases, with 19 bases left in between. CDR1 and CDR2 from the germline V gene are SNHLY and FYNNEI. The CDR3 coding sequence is TGTGCCAGCATTACGCAGGGTACGTGTGACACAGATACGCAGTATTTT. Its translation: CASITQGTCDTDTQYF.

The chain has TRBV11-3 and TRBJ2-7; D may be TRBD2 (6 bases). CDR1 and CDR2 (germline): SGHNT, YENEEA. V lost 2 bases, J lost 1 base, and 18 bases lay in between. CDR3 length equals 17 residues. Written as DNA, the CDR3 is TGTGCCAGCAGCTTACTCACCCGGGGGTACAAATCCTACGAGCAGTACTTC. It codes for CASSLLTRGYKSYEQYF.

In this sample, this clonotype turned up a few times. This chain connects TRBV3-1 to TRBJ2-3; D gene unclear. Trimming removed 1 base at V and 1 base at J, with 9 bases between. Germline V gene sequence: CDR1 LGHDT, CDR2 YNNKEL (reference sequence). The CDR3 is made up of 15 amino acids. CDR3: CASSQAASRTDTQYF. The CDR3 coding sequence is TGTGCCAGCAGCCAAGCGGCAAGCCGCACAGATACGCAGTATTTT.

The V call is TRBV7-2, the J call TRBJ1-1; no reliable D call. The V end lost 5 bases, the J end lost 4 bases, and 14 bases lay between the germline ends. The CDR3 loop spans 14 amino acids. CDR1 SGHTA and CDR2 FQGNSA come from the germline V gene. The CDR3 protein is CASSTREWGTEAFF. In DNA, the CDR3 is TGTGCCAGCAGCACCCGGGAGTGGGGCACTGAAGCTTTCTTT. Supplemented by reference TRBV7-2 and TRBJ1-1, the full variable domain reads GAGVSQSPSNKVTEKGKDVELRCDPISGHTALYWYRQSLGQGLEFLIYFQGNSAPDKSGLPSDRFSAERTGGSVSTLTIQRTQQEDSAVYLCASSTREWGTEAFFGQGTRLTVV.

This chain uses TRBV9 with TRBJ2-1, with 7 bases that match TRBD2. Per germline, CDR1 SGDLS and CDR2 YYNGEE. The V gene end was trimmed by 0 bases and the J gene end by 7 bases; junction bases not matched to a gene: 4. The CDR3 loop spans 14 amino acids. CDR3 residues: CASSVGGGKNEQFF. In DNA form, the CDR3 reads TGTGCCAGCAGCGTAGGGGGAGGGAAGAATGAGCAGTTCTTC. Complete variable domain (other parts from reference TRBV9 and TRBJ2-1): DSGVTQTPKHLITATGQRVTLRCSPRSGDLSVYWYQQSLDQGLQFLIQYYNGEERAKGNILERFSAQQFPDLHSELNLSSLELGDSALYFCASSVGGGKNEQFFGPGTRLTVL.

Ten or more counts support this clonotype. CDR3 sequence: CASSSGDSGANVLTF. The CDR3 DNA sequence: TGTGCCAGCAGCTCCGGAGACTCTGGGGCCAACGTCCTGACTTTC. The rearrangement uses TRBV7-2 and TRBJ2-6; D unresolved. The CDR3 runs 15 residues. Germline V CDR1 and CDR2: SGHTA, FQGNSA. V was pared by 4 bases and J by 0 bases, with 7 bases between.

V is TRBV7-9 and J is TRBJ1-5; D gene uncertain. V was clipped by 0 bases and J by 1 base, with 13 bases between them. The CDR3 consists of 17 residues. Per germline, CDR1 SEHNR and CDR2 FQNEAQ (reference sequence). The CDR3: CASSLAYAERSNQPQHF. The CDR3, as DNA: TGTGCCAGCAGCTTAGCGTATGCAGAGAGGAGCAATCAGCCCCAGCATTTT.

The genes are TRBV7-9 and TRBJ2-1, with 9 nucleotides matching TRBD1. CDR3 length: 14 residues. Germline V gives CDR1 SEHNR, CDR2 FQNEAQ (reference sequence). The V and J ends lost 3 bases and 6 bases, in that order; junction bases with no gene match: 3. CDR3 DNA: TGTGCCAGCAGCTTTGGGACAGGGTTCAATGAGCAGTTCTTC. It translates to CASSFGTGFNEQFF.

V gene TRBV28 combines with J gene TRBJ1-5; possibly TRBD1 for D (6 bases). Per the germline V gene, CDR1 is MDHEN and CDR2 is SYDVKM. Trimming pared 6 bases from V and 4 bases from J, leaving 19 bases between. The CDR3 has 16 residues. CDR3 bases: TGTGCCAGCAGCAAAGAACAGGGCCATGGAAATCAGCCCCAGCATTTT. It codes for CASSKEQGHGNQPQHF.

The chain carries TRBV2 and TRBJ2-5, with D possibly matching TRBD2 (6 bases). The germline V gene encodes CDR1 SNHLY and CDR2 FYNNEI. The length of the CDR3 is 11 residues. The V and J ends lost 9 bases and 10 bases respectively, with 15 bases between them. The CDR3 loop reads CASGGASFQYF. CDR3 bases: TGTGCCAGTGGAGGGGCTAGTTTCCAGTACTTC.

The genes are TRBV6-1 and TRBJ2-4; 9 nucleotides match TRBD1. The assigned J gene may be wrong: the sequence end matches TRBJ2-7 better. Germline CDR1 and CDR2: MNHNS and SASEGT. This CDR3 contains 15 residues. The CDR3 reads CASRDGTGLLCEQYF. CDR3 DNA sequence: TGTGCCAGCAGGGACGGGACAGGGCTGCTCTGCGAGCAGTACTTC.

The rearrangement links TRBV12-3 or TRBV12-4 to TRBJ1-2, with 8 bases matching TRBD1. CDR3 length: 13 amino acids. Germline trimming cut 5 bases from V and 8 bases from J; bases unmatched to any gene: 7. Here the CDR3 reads CASSGQGSRGYTF. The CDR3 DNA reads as TGTGCCAGCAGTGGACAGGGTTCTCGGGGCTACACCTTC.

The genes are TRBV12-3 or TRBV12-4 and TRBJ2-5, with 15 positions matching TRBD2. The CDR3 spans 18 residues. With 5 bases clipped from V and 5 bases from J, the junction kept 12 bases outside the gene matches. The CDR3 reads CASSNPGLAGGREETQYF. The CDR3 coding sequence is TGTGCCAGCAGTAACCCGGGACTAGCGGGAGGAAGGGAGGAGACCCAGTACTTC.

CDR3 sequence reads: CASSGTSYEKLFF. CDR3 nucleotides: TGTGCCAGCAGCGGGACGAGTTATGAAAAACTGTTTTTT. The gene calls are TRBV21-1 and TRBJ1-4. TRBV21-1 is listed as a pseudogene. The CDR3 runs 13 residues.

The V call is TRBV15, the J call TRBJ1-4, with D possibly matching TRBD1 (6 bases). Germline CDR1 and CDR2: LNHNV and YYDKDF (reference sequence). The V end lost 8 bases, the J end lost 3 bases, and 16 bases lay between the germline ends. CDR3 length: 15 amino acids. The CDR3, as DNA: TGTGCCACCGGCCGTACACAGGGCCCTAATGAAAAACTGTTTTTT. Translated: CATGRTQGPNEKLFF. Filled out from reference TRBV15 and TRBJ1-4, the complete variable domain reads DAMVIQNPRYQVTQFGKPVTLSCSQTLNHNVMYWYQQKSSQAPKLLFHYYDKDFNNEADTPDNFQSRRPNTSFCFLDIRSPGLGDTAMYLCATGRTQGPNEKLFFGSGTQLSVL.

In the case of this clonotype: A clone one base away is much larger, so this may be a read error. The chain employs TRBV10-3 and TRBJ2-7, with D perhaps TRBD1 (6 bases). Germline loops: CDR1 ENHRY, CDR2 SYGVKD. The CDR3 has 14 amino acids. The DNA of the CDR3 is TGTGCCATCAGTGAAACAGGGAGCTCCTCCGAGCAGTACTTC. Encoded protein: CAISETGSSSEQYF.

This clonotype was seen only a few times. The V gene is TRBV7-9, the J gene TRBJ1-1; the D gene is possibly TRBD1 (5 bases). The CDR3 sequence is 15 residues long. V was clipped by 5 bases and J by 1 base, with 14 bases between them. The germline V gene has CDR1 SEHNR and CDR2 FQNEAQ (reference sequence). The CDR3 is CASSGRRTPNTEAFF. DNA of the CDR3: TGTGCCAGCAGCGGAAGACGGACACCGAACACTGAAGCTTTCTTT.

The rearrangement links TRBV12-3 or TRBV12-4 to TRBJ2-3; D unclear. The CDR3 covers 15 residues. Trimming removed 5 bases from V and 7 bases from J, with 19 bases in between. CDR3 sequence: CASSLTSTLGYTQYF. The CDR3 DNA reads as TGTGCCAGCAGTCTAACCTCGACGCTTGGGTATACGCAGTATTTT.

This chain's CDR3 is CASSQVRVDGANVLTF. The CDR3 DNA reads TGTGCCAGCAGCCAAGTTAGGGTGGATGGGGCCAACGTCCTGACTTTC. V usage is TRBV4-2 and J usage is TRBJ2-6; D is uncertain. The V end lost 1 base, the J end lost 3 bases, and 10 bases lay between the germline ends. Looked up from germline, CDR1 is LGHNA and CDR2 is YNFKEQ. CDR3 length: 16 amino acids.

The CDR3 region is CASSSDGVGTDTQYF. As DNA, the CDR3 is TGCGCCAGCAGCAGCGATGGCGTGGGCACAGATACGCAGTATTTT. The V call is TRBV5-1, the J call TRBJ2-3; D ambiguous. In germline, CDR1 is SGHRS, CDR2 YFSETQ. V lost 4 bases, J lost 1 base, and 13 bases lay in between. The CDR3 runs to 15 residues.

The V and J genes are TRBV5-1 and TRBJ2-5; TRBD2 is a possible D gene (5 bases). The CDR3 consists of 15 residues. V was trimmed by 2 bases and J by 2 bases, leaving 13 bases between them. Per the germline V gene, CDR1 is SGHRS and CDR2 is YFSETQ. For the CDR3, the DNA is TGCGCCAGCAGCTTAGGACTGAGAAAGCAAGAGACCCAGTACTTC. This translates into CASSLGLRKQETQYF.

The CDR3 is CATSDSGTGDDEQYF. The CDR3 nucleotides are TGTGCCACCAGTGATTCGGGGACAGGGGACGACGAGCAGTACTTC. The chain carries TRBV24-1 and TRBJ2-5, with 10 bases lining up with TRBD1. TRBJ2-7 matches the DNA end more closely, so the J call is doubtful. There are 15 residues in the CDR3. Germline V gene sequence: CDR1 KGHDR, CDR2 SFDVKD.

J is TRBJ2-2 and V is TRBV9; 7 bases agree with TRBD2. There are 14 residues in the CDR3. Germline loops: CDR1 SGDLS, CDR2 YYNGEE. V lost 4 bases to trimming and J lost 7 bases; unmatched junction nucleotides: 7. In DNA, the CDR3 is TGTGCCAGCAGCCGCGGGGGAGCGGACGGGGAGCTGTTTTTT. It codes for CASSRGGADGELFF.

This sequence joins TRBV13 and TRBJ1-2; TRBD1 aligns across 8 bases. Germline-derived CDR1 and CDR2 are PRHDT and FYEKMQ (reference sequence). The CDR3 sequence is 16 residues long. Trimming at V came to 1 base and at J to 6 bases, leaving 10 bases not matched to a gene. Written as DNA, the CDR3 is TGTGCCAGCAGCTTAGTCCCGGACAGGGACTCAAATGGCTACACCTTC. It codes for CASSLVPDRDSNGYTF.

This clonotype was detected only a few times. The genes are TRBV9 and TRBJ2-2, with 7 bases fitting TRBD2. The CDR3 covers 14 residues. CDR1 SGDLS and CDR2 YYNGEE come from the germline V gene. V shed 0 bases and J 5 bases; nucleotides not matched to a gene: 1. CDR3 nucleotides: TGTGCCAGCAGCGTAGGGGGGGGGACCGGGGAGCTGTTTTTT. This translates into CASSVGGGTGELFF.

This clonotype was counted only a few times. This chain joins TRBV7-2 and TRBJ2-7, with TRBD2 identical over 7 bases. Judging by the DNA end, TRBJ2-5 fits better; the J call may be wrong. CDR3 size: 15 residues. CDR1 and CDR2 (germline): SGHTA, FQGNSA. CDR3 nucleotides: TGTGCCAGCAGCCCGTCAGCGGGAACGTCAAAGACCCAGTACTTC. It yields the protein CASSPSAGTSKTQYF.

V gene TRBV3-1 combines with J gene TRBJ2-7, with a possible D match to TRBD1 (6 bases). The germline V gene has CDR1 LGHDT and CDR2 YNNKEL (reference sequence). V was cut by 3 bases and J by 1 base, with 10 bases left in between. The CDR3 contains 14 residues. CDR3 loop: CASSQFGQSYEQYF. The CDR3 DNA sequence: TGTGCCAGCAGCCAGTTCGGACAGTCCTACGAGCAGTACTTC.

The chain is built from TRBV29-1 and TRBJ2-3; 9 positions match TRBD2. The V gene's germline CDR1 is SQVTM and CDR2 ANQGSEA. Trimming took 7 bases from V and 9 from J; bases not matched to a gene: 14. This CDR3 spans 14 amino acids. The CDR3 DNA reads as TGCAGCGCCCACAAGGCTAGCGGGGTAGAGACGCAGTATTTT. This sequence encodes CSAHKASGVETQYF.

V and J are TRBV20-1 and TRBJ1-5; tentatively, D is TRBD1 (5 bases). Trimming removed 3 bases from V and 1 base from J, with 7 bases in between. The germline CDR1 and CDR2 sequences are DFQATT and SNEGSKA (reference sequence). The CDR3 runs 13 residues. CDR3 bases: TGCAGTGCTAGTTGGGACAGCAATCAGCCCCAGCATTTT. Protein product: CSASWDSNQPQHF.